The 16 T cell receptor beta chains reported below all come from one sample, sequenced in a study of cytomegalovirus exposure and HLA in healthy donors. Both 60 Vbeta primers and 13 Jbeta primers went into the PCR. Here immunoSEQ multiplex PCR was the method, and the copy in TCRdb shows in-frame clones only, minus some. The sample has over 150,000 clones, 70% to 80% seen once. Material for sequencing was PBMCs. Receptor source: a man in his thirties or forties in good health and CMV-seropositive.

The chain combines TRBV13 with TRBJ1-1, with TRBD1 identical over 8 bases. Germline assignment: CDR1 PRHDT and CDR2 FYEKMQ (reference sequence). The CDR3 contains 17 residues. V was pared by 5 bases and J by 0 bases, with 11 bases of the junction left unmatched. DNA of the CDR3: TGTGCCAGCAGCCCAAGGACAGGGCTTACCATGAACACTGAAGCTTTCTTT. This encodes CASSPRTGLTMNTEAFF.

The V call is TRBV13, the J call TRBJ2-7; 9 bases align to TRBD1. Germline-derived CDR1 and CDR2 are PRHDT and FYEKMQ (reference sequence). CDR3 size: 16 residues. After removal of 5 bases from V and 2 bases from J, the junction contained 10 bases not matched to a gene. CDR3 protein: CASSLSPGQGTYEQYF. The CDR3, as DNA: TGTGCCAGCAGCCTTTCTCCGGGACAGGGAACCTACGAGCAGTACTTC.

The chain carries TRBV18 and TRBJ1-3; D is unclear. The CDR3 is 16 residues long. Germline CDR1 KGHSH, CDR2 LQKENI. The germline V and J ends were trimmed by 5 bases and 0 bases, with 14 bases remaining between them. The CDR3 reads CASSKDGVRSGNTIYF. CDR3 coding DNA: TGTGCCAGCTCAAAAGACGGGGTGCGCTCTGGAAACACCATATATTTT.

The chain recombines TRBV7-9 with TRBJ2-3, with D possibly TRBD1 on 6 matching bases. With 3 bases removed from V and 4 bases from J, the gap between germline ends came to 11 bases. This CDR3 is built from 14 residues. CDR1 SEHNR and CDR2 FQNEAQ come from the germline V gene (reference sequence). The DNA for the CDR3 is TGTGCCAGCAGCTTGACAGGCCAGGCAGATACGCAGTATTTT. Amino acid sequence: CASSLTGQADTQYF.

The genes are TRBV6-5 and TRBJ2-7; a possible D gene is TRBD2 (6 bases). This CDR3 comprises 14 residues. Germline values: CDR1 MNHEY, CDR2 SVGAGI. Between the trimmed V and J ends, which lost 0 bases and 3 bases, there was a span of 9 bases. The chain's CDR3 is CASSYSTGGYEQYF. The CDR3, as DNA: TGTGCCAGCAGTTACTCGACCGGGGGCTACGAGCAGTACTTC.

This clone was picked up a small number of times. The CDR3 sequence is CASSVRLVGTYNEQFF. CDR3 bases: TGTGCCAGCAGCGTAAGACTAGTGGGTACCTACAATGAGCAGTTCTTC. The chain is built from TRBV5-8 and TRBJ2-1; D is perhaps TRBD2 (6 bases). The ends were cut back, 4 bases at V and 2 bases at J, with 16 bases in the middle. This CDR3 is 16 amino acids long. Looked up from germline, CDR1 is SGHTS and CDR2 is YDEGEE.

The V gene is TRBV7-9, the J gene TRBJ2-3; D is perhaps TRBD1 (6 bases). Trimming removed 1 base at V and 3 bases at J, with 11 bases between. Germline loops: CDR1 SEHNR, CDR2 FQNEAQ (reference sequence). This CDR3 has 15 amino acids. The CDR3: CASSLEAGETDTQYF. CDR3 sequence (DNA): TGTGCCAGCAGCTTAGAGGCAGGGGAAACAGATACGCAGTATTTT.

This clone was seen once. CDR3 coding DNA: TGCGCCAGCGATACTAGGAAGGCCTCCTACAATGAGCAGTTCTTC. Its protein is CASDTRKASYNEQFF. The chain joins TRBV10-1 to TRBJ2-1, with D perhaps matching TRBD2 (5 bases). CDR3 size: 15 residues. CDR1 and CDR2 (germline): WNHNN, SYGVQD (reference sequence). V was shortened by 8 bases and J by 0 bases, with 14 bases between the two germline ends.

This sequence joins TRBV19 and TRBJ2-1, with D perhaps matching TRBD2 (6 bases). There are 14 residues in the CDR3. The germline V gene encodes CDR1 LNHDA and CDR2 SQIVND (reference sequence). V shed 4 bases and J shed 2 bases, with 9 bases lying between them. The CDR3 sequence is CASSRTGAYNEQFF. The CDR3 bases are TGTGCCAGTAGTAGAACGGGGGCCTACAATGAGCAGTTCTTC.

This clone occurred a few times. In DNA, the CDR3 is TGTGCCAGCAGCCATCGGGACAGGGGGTTCGAGACCCAGTACTTC. Translation gives CASSHRDRGFETQYF. The chain recombines TRBV5-4 with TRBJ2-5, with TRBD1 matching 11 bases. J was trimmed by 5 bases and V by 4 bases; bases with no gene match: 7. The CDR3 loop spans 15 amino acids. Germline assignment: CDR1 SGHNT and CDR2 YYREEE (reference sequence). Complete variable domain (other parts from reference TRBV5-4 and TRBJ2-5): ETGVTQSPTHLIKTRGQQVTLRCSSQSGHNTVSWYQQALGQGPQFIFQYYREEENGRGNFPPRFSGLQFPNYSSELNVNALELDDSALYLCASSHRDRGFETQYFGPGTRLLVL.

V gene TRBV9 combines with J gene TRBJ2-5; 8 bases align to TRBD2. The J call may be wrong; the DNA end is better matched by TRBJ2-7. This CDR3 comprises 14 residues. Germline CDR1 is SGDLS and CDR2 is YYNGEE. The CDR3 nucleotides read TGTGCCAGCAGCCCCCGGGGACTAGTGAACGAGCAGTACTTC. Protein product: CASSPRGLVNEQYF.

The V gene is TRBV6-5, the J gene TRBJ1-2, with 9 bases that match TRBD1. V was clipped by 6 bases and J by 4 bases; unmatched bases: 9. CDR3 size: 15 residues. Germline CDR1 and CDR2: MNHEY and SVGAGI. The chain's CDR3 is CASSLNTGGSYGYTF. In DNA form, the CDR3 reads TGTGCCAGCAGCCTAAACACAGGGGGCAGCTATGGCTACACCTTC.

The chain is built from TRBV30 and TRBJ2-5; 11 nucleotides line up with TRBD1. Per germline, CDR1 GTSNPN and CDR2 SVGIG (reference sequence). This CDR3 is 15 amino acids long. Trimming at V came to 1 base and at J to 5 bases, leaving 6 bases not matched to a gene. The CDR3 DNA reads TGTGCCTGGAGTGGAGGACAGGGGGCAGGGGAGACCCAGTACTTC. It encodes CAWSGGQGAGETQYF.

The genes are TRBV7-9 and TRBJ2-3; D uncertain. Germline lookup yields CDR1 SEHNR and CDR2 FQNEAQ (reference sequence). V shed 1 base and J shed 2 bases, with 7 bases lying between them. CDR3 size: 14 residues. For the CDR3, the DNA is TGTGCCAGCAGCTTAGTACAGAACACAGATACGCAGTATTTT. Its translation is CASSLVQNTDTQYF.

The chain employs TRBV5-6 and TRBJ1-1; possibly TRBD1 for D (6 bases). V was trimmed by 0 bases and J by 3 bases, leaving 21 bases between them. Germline CDR1 and CDR2: SGHDT and YYEEEE. This CDR3 comprises 18 residues. The chain's CDR3 is CASSLVPGERWVDTEAFF. The CDR3 bases are TGTGCCAGCAGCTTGGTCCCAGGGGAGCGGTGGGTGGACACTGAAGCTTTCTTT.

This clone has only a few counts. V and J are TRBV9 and TRBJ1-1; D might be TRBD1 (5 bases). The CDR3 extends over 13 amino acids. Looked up from germline, CDR1 is SGDLS and CDR2 is YYNGEE. V gave up 7 bases and J gave up 1 base, with 11 bases separating them. CDR3 nucleotides: TGTGCCAGCTCCAGGGATGAGAACACTGAAGCTTTCTTT. Its protein is CASSRDENTEAFF.